The present TCR beta chain was sequenced within a study of blood T cell repertoires in COVID-19. With 0 bases removed from V and 7 bases from J, the gap between germline ends came to 9 bases. The CDR3 is 13 amino acids. Germline V gene sequence: CDR1 SGHAT, CDR2 FQNNGV. Repertoires were generated with immunoSEQ multiplex PCR, while TCRdb's copy carries only in-frame clones and drops some. The sample comprises approximately 200,000 clones, around 75% of which are singletons, and over 5% rests with the top ten. The sequenced material came from peripheral blood. The clonotype originates from a woman aged 40 to 49 with COVID-19, enrolled during active disease. V gene TRBV11-2 combines with J gene TRBJ1-1, with D uncertain. CDR3 coding DNA: TGTGCCAGCAGCTTAGACGTAGACATTGAAGCTTTCTTT. This encodes CASSLDVDIEAFF. The full variable domain, its missing parts supplied by reference TRBV11-2 and TRBJ1-1, is EAGVAQSPRYKIIEKRQSVAFWCNPISGHATLYWYQQILGQGPKLLIQFQNNGVVDDSQLPKDRFSAERLKGVDSTLKIQPAKLEDSAVYLCASSLDVDIEAFFGQGTRLTVV.